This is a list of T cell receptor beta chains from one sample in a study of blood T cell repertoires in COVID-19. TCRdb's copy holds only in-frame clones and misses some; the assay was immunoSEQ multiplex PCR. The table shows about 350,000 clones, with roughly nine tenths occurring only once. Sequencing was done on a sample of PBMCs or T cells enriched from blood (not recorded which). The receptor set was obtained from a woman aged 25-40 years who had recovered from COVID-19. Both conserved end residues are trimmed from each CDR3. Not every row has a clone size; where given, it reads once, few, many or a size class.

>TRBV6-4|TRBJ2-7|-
ASSLPGTGGRSEQY
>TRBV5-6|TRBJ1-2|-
ASSLEAHSSYGYT
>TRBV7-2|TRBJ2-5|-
ASSLHEETQY
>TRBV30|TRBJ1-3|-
AWIMGLKTAGENRNTIY
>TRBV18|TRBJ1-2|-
ASSSSLGQGYYGYT
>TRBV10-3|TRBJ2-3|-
AISEGSTGADTQY
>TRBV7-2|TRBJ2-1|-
ASSSSRNYNEQF
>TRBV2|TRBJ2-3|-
ASRMSMGRRTSTDTQY
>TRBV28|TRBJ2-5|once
ASSPRGGIETQY
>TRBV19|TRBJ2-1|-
ASSIYRLDSNYNEQF
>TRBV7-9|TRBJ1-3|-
ATPPWTGGLVSGNTIY
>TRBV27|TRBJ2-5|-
ASSPPQGRETQY
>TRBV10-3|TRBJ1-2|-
AIRETGTSNYGYT
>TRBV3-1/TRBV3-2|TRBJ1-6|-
ASSRQLNNSPLH
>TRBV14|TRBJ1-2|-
ASSRWTGALGYT
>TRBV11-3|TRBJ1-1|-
ASSLRGSTEAF
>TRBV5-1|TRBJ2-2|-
ASSRRDRAKTGELF
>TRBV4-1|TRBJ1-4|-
ASSQGGTEGSNEKLF
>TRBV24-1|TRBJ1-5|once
ATSETSEPQH
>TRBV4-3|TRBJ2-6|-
ASSHTGTVSSGANVLT
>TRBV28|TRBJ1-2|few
ASSFGQGYGYT
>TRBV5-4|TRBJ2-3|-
ASSFAGGHPDTQY
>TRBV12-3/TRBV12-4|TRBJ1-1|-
ASSTGGWTEAF
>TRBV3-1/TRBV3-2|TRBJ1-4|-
ASSQPGANEKLF
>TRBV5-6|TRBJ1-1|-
ASSPGGENTEAF
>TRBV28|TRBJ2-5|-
ASSLRGTGAETQY
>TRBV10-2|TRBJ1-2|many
ASSKGQVDYGYT
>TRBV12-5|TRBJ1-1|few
ASGLVGGRPAIES